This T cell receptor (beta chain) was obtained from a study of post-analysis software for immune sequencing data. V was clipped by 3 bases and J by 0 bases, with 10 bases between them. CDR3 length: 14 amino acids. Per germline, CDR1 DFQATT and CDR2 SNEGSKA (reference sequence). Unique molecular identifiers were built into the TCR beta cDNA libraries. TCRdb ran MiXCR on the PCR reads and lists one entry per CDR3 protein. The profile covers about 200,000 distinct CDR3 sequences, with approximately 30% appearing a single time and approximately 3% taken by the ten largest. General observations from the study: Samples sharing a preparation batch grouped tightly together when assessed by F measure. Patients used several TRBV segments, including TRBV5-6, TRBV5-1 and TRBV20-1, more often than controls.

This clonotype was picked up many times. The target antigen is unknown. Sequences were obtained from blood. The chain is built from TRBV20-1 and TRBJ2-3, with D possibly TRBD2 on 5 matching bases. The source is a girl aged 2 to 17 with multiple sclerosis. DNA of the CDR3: TGCAGTGCTAGCATGGGAGTTAGCACAGATACGCAGTATTTT. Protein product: CSASMGVSTDTQYF.